This T cell receptor beta chain derives from a study of blood T cell repertoires in COVID-19. Using immunoSEQ multiplex PCR, the repertoire was profiled, and TCRdb retains in-frame clones only, with some absent. The sample consists of 80,000 or so clones, 86% of them appearing once. The ends were cut back, 0 bases at V and 7 bases at J, with 21 bases in the middle. CDR3 length: 18 residues. The V gene's germline CDR1 is LGHNA and CDR2 YNFKEQ. Sequencing was carried out using peripheral blood. The chain joins TRBV4-2 to TRBJ2-2; D is possibly TRBD2 (7 bases). The receptor comes from a woman aged 60 to 75 with acute or convalescent COVID-19. The CDR3 DNA sequence: TGTGCCAGCAGCCAAGATGAGTACGGCGGGGGCTCGGTCGGGGAGCTGTTTTTT. It encodes CASSQDEYGGGSVGELFF.